Sequencing of this T cell receptor beta chain was carried out in a study of cytomegalovirus exposure and HLA in healthy donors (TCRdb year 2017). About the full investigation: According to a later analysis, one platform produced both the 100 to 150 validation repertoires and the 670 or so repertoires of the first cohort. The aim of the study was to test whether cataloging public T cell receptors could identify signatures of past pathogen exposure. High-throughput TCR immunosequencing, statistical association of individual TCRs with disease status, and machine learning were combined to predict cytomegalovirus infection status. In addition to the first cohort of several hundred subjects, a separate validation cohort of under 150 different subjects was used.

Receptor amplification or capture employed the immunoSEQ multiplex PCR assay. As for how the authors treated the data: A statistical classification framework was developed to diagnose cytomegalovirus status using the catalog of TCR beta chain sequences. TCRdb holds this immuneACCESS table with in-frame rearrangements only. Some clones are missing; in checked studies, unresolved V genes explain under half, and the rest has no known cause. Clonal size and the V and J genes are those of that table, whereas D and trimming came from the DNA. Present in this sample are some 170,000 clones, approximately 86% of which were seen just once. The top ten clonotypes cover around 7.2% of the sample. Separate from the approximately 670-subject first cohort, the validation cohort of 95 to 150 subjects was the group to which the donors belonged. General conclusions and limits of the study: A few of the identified cytomegalovirus-associated TCR beta chains were confirmed in vitro to be specific for cytomegalovirus antigens. The authors suggested that the approach could potentially be extended to other disease states and immunological phenotypes. Subsequent analysis determined that TCRs grouped into clusters in the first cohort also showed a tendency toward co-occurrence across the 90 to 150 validation repertoires, and about 93% of cluster scores exceeded 0. In both the original and validation cohorts, the classifier was reported to diagnose cytomegalovirus status with high specificity and sensitivity. Most TCR sequences were observed very rarely across donors, whereas some public TCRs were present in many individuals. In the study, 150 to 200 TCR beta chains were listed as associated with cytomegalovirus. The validation cohort had no HLA typing available for a later analysis, so co-occurrence within that cohort was assessed over all 120 or so repertoires.

The germline V gene encodes CDR1 SGHAT and CDR2 FQNNGV. Spanning cysteine to phenylalanine, the CDR3 consists of 15 amino acids. Kept here is only the CDR3 DNA, which spans 45 bases and is read in frame from base 1. The germline V and J ends show losses of 4 bases and 3 bases respectively, and no gene match explains 5 bases of the junction. In the case of this clone: Its binding antigen is unknown. Per-base quality was not reported, and no clone a single base away is much larger than it.

This receptor was obtained from a man aged 30 to 45 in good health and CMV-seropositive. This chain joins TRBV11-2 to TRBJ1-5; a stretch of 8 junction bases matches TRBD1. Material for sequencing was PBMCs. The sequenced DNA: TGTGCCAGCAGCTCCGGGACAGGCTTCAATCAGCCCCAGCATTTT. The translation is CASSSGTGFNQPQHF.